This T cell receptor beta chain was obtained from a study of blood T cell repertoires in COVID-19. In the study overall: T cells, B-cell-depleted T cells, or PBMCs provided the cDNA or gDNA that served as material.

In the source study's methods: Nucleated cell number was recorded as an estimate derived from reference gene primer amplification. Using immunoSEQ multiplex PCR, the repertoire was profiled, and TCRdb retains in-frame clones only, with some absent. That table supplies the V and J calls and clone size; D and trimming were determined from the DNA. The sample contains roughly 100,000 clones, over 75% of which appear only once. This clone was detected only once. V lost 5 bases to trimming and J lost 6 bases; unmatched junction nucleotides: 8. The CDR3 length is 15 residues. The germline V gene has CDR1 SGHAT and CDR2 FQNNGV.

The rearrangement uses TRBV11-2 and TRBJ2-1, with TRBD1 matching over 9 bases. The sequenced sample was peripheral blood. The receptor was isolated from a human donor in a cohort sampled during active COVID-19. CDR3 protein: CASSTRTGAGNEQFF. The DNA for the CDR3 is TGTGCCAGCAGCACGCGGACAGGGGCCGGCAATGAGCAGTTCTTC.